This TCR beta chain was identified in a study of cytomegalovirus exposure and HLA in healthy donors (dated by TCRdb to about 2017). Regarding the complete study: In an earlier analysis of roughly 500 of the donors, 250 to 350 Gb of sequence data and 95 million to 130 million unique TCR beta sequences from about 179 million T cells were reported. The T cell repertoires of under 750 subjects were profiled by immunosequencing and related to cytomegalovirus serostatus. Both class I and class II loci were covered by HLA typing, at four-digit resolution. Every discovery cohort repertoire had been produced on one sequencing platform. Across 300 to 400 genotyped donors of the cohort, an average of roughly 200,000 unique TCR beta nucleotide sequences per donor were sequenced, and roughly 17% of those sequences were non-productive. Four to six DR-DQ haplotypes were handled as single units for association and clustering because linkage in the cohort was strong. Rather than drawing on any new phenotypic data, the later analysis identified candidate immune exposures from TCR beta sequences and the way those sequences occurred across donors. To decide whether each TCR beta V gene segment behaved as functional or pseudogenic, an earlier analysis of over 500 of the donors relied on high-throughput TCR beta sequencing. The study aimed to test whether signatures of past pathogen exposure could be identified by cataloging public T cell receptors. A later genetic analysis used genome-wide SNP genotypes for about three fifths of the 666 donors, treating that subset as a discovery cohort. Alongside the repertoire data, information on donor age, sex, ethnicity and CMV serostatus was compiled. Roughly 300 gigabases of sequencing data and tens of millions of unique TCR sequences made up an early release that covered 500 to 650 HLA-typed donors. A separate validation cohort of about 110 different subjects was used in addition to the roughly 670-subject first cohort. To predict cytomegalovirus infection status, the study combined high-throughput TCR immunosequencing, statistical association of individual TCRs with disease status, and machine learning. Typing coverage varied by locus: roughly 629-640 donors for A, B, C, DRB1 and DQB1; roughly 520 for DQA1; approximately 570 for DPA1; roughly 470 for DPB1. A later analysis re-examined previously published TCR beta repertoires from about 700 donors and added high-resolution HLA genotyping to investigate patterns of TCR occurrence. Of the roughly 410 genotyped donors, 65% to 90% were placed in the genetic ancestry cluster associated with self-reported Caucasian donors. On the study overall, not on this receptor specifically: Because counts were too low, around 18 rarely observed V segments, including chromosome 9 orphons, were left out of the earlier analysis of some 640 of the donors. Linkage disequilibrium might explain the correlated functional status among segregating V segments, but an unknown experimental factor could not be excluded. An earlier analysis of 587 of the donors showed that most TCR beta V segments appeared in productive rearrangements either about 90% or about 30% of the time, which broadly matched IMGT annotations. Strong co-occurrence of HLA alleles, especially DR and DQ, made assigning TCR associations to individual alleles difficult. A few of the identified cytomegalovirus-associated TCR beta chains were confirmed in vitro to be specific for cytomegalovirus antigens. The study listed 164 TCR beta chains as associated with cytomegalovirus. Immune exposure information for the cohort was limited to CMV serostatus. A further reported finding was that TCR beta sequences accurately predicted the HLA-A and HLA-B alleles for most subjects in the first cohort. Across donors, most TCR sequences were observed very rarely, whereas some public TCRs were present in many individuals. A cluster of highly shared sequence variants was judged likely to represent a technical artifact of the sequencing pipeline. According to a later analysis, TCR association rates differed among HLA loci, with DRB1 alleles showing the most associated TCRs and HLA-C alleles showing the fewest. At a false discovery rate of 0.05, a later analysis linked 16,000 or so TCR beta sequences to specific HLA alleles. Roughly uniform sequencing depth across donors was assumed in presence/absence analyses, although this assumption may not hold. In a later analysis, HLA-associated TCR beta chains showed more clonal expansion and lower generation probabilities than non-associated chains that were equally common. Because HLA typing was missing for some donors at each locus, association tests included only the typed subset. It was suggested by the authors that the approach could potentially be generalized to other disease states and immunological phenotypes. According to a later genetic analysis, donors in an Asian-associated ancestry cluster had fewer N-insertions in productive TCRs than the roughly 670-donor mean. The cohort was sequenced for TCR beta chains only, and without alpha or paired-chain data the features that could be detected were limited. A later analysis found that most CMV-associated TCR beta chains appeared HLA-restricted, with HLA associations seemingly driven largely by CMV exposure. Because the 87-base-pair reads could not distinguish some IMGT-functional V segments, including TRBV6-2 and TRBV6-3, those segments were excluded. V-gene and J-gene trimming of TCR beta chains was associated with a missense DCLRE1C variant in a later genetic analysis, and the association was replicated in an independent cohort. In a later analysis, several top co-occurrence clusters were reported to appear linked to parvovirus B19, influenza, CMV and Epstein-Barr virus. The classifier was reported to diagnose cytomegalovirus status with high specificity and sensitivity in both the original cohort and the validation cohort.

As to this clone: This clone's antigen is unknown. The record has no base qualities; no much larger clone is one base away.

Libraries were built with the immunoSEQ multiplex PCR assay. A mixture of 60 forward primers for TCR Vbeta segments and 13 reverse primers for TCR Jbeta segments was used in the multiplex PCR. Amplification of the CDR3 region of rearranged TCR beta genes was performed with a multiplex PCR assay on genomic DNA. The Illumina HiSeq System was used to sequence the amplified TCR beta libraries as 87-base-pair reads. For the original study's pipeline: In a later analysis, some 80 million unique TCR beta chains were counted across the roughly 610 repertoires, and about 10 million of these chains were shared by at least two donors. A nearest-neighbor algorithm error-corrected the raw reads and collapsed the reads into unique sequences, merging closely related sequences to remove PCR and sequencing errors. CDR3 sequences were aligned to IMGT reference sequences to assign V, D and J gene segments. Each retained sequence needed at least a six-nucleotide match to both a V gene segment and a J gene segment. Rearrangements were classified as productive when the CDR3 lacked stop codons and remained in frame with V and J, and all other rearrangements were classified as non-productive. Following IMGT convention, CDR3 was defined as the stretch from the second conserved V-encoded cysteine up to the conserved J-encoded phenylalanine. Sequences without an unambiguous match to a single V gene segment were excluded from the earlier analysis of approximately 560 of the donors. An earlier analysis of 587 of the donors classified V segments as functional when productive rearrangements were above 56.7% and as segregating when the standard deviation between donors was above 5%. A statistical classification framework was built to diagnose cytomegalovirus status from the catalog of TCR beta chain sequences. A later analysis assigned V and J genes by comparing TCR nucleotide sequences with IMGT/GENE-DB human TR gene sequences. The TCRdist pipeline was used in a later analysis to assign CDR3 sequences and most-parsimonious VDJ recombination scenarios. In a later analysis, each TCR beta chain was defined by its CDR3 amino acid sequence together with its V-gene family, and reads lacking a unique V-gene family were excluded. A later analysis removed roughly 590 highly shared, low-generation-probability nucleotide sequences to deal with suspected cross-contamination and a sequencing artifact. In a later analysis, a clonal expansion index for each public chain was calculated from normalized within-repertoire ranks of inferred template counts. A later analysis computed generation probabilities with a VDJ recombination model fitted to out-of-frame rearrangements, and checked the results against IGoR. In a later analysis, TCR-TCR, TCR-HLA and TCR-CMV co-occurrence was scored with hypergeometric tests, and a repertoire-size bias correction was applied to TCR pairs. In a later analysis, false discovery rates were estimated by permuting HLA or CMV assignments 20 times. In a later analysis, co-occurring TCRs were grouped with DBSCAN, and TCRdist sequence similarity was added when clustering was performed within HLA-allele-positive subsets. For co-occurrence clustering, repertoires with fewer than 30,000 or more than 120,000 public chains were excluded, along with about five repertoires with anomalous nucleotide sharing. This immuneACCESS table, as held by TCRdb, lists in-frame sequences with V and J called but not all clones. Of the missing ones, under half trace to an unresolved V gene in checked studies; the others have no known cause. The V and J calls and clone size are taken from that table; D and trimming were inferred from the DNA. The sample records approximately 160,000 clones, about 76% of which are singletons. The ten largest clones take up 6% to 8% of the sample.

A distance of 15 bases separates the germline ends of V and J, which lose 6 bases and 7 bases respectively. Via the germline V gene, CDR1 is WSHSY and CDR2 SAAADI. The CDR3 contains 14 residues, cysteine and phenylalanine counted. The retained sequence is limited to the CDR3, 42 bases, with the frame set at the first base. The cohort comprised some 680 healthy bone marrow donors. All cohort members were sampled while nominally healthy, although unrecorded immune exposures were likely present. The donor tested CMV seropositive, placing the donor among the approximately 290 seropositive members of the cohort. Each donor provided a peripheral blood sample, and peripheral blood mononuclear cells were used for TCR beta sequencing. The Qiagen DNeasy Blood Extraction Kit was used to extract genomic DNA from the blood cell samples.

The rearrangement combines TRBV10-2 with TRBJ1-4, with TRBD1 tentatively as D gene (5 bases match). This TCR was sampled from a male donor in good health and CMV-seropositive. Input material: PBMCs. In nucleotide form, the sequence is TGCGCCAGCAGCGCCCAGGGAACCGGTGAAAAACTGTTTTTT. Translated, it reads CASSAQGTGEKLFF.